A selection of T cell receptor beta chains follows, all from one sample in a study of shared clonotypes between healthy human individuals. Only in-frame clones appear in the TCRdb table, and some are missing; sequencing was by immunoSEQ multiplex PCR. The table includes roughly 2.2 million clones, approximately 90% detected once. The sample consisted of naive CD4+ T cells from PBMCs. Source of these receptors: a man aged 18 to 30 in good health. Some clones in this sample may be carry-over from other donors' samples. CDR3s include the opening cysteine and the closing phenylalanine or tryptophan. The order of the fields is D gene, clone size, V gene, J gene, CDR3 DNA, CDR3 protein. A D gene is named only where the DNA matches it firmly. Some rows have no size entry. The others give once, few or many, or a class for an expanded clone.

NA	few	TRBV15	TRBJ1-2	TGTGCCACCAGCAGAGGGCCGGGCTATGGCTACACCTTC	CATSRGPGYGYTF
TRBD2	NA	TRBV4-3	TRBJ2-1	TGCGCCAGCAGCCAACGGACTAGCGGGACCCACAATGAGCAGTTCTTC	CASSQRTSGTHNEQFF
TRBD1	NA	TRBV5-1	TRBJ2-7	TGCGCCAGCAGCCATACAGGGGCGCCCTACGAGCAGTACTTC	CASSHTGAPYEQYF
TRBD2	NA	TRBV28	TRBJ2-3	TGTGCCAGCAGTTTAGCGGGAGGGTCTACAGATACGCAGTATTTT	CASSLAGGSTDTQYF
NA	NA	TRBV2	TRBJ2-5	TGTGCCAGCAGCATCCGGCTACAAGAGACCCAGTACTTC	CASSIRLQETQYF
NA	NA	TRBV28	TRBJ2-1	TGTGCCAGCAGTTTTTTCCCCACCACCGACAGTCGTGGCAATGAGCAGTTCTTC	CASSFFPTTDSRGNEQFF
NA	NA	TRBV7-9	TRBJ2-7	TGTGCCAGCGCTCCCCCGGGGACGGACACCCGACAGAACTACGAGCAGTACTTC	CASAPPGTDTRQNYEQYF
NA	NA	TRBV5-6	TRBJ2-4	TGTGCCAGCGCGACAAGGGCGGGAGCCAAAAACATTCAGTACTTC	CASATRAGAKNIQYF
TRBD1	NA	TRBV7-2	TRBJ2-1	TGTGCCAGCCAGGGACAGGGAGAGGGTGAGCAGTTCTTC	CASQGQGEGEQFF
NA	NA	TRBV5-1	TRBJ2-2	TGCGCCAGCAGCTTGGCCCCGGGACCAACCGGGGAGCTGTTTTTT	CASSLAPGPTGELFF
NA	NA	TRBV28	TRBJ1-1	TGTGCCTTGGGGAATCCCCCGGGGGCTTTCTTT	CALGNPPGAFF
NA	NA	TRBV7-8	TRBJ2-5	TGTGCCAGCAGCGTGGAGTACCAAGAGACCCAGTACTTC	CASSVEYQETQYF
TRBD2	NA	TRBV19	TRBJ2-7	TGTGCCAGTAGCACCGCCCTATCCGGGACTAGCTTGTACGAGCAGTACTTC	CASSTALSGTSLYEQYF
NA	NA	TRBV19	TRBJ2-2	TGTGCCAGTAAACCCAGGAGGGACCGTCCCAACACCGGGGAGCTGTTTTTT	CASKPRRDRPNTGELFF
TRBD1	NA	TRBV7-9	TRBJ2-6	TGTGCCAGCCTGTACACAGGGGGCGGTGGGGCCAACGTCCTGACTTTC	CASLYTGGGGANVLTF
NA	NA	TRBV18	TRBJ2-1	TGTGCCAGCTCACCACAGGGATCCTCCTACAATGAGCAGTTCTTC	CASSPQGSSYNEQFF
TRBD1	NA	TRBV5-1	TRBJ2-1	TGCGCCAGCAGCCCGGGACAGGTGAGCTCCTACAATGAGCAGTTCTTC	CASSPGQVSSYNEQFF
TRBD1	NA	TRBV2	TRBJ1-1	TGTGCCAGCGGGGGAGGACAGGTGGCTTTCTTT	CASGGGQVAFF
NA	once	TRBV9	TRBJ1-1	TGTGCCAGCAGCGTAGATCAGGGAAGGTACACTGAAGCTTTCTTT	CASSVDQGRYTEAFF
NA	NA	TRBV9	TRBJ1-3	TGTGCCAGCAGCGTAGATCCCGGGGGAAACACCATATATTTT	CASSVDPGGNTIYF
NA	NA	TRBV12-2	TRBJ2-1	TGTGCAAGTCGCTTAATCCAGCGGGAGGGGGACAATGAGCAGTTCTTC	CASRLIQREGDNEQFF
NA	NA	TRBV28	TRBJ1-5	TGTGCCAGCAGGGAAGGGGTTCAGCCCCAGCATTTT	CASREGVQPQHF
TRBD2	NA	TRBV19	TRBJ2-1	TGTGCCAGTAGTATAAGAAGCCTAGCGGGGACTTACACTGAGCAGTTCTTC	CASSIRSLAGTYTEQFF
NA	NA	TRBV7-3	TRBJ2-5	TGTGCCAGCGCGTCTAGCCTTCAAGAGACCCAGTACTTC	CASASSLQETQYF
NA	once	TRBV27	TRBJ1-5	TGTGCCAGCAGTTTCAGGGACGATCAGCCCCAGCATTTT	CASSFRDDQPQHF
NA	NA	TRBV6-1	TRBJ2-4	TGTGCCAGCAGGGCCATCTGGGGGGTCCGAAACATTCAGTACTTC	CASRAIWGVRNIQYF
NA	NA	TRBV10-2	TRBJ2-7	TGCGCCACCTCGGGCCAGGGAGCAGGTTACGAGCAGTACTTC	CATSGQGAGYEQYF
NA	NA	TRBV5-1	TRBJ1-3	TGCGCCAGCAGCCCCGAGGGCGGGCGGCATCGAAACACCATATATTTT	CASSPEGGRHRNTIYF
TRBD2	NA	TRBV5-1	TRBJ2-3	TGCGCCAGCAGCTGGGTAGCGGGAGTAGGGAGCACAGATACGCAGTATTTT	CASSWVAGVGSTDTQYF
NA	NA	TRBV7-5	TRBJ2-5	TGTGTCAGAAACCCACGGCGGGGGACCCAGTACTTC	CVRNPRRGTQYF
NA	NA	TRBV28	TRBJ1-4	TGTGCCAGCAGTTTCACAGGGCCAAAACTGTTTTTT	CASSFTGPKLFF
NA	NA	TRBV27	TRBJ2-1	TGTGCCAGCAGTTTCCCAGGGGCGTACAATGAGCAGTTCTTC	CASSFPGAYNEQFF
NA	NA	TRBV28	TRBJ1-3	TGTGCCAGCTCAATGGGGGGCGCGAGTGGAAACACCATATATTTT	CASSMGGASGNTIYF
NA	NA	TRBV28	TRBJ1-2	TGTGCCAGCAGTCACAGGGATTACGGCTACACCTTC	CASSHRDYGYTF
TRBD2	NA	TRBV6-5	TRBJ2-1	TGTGCCAGCAGGCTAGCGGGGCTAGGAAATGAGCAGTTCTTC	CASRLAGLGNEQFF
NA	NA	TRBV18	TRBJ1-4	TGTGCCAGCTCACGCCGACAGACAACTAATGAAAAACTGTTTTTT	CASSRRQTTNEKLFF
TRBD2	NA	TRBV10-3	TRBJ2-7	TGTGCCATCAGTGGCGGGACTAGCGGGGGAGGCGGCTCCTACGAGCAGTACTTC	CAISGGTSGGGGSYEQYF
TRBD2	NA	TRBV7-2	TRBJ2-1	TGTGCCAGCAGCTTAGCGCTTAGCGGGAGGAGACGCTCCTACAATGAGCAGTTCTTC	CASSLALSGRRRSYNEQFF
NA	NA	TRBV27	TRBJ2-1	TGTGCCAGCAGTTGGGCGGCGGGAACCTACAATGAGCAGTTCTTC	CASSWAAGTYNEQFF
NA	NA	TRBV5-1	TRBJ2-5	TGCGCCAGCAGCTTGGATCTGTTGGGGACGGTGAGGGACCAGTACTTC	CASSLDLLGTVRDQYF
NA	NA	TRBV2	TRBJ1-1	TGTGCCAGCAGTGAAGTGATCAGCGGGAGCACTGAAGCTTTCTTT	CASSEVISGSTEAFF
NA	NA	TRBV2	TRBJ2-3	TGTGCCAGCAGTTGGGACTCCACAGATACGCAGTATTTT	CASSWDSTDTQYF
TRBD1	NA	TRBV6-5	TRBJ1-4	TGTGCCAGCACTGACAGGGTCAATGAAAAACTGTTTTTT	CASTDRVNEKLFF
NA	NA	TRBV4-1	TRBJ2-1	TGCGCCAGCAGCCAAGATTCAGGACTAGGGGGCCTCAATGAGCAGTTCTTC	CASSQDSGLGGLNEQFF
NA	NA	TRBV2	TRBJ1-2	TGTGCCAGCAGTGAAGGAACAGGGTATTATGGCTACACCTTC	CASSEGTGYYGYTF
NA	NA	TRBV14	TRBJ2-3	TGTGCCAGCAGCCAAGGACGATCTTATTCAGATACGCAGTATTTT	CASSQGRSYSDTQYF
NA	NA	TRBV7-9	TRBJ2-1	TGTGCCAGCAGCTCGAGGACGGGCAATGAGCAGTTCTTC	CASSSRTGNEQFF
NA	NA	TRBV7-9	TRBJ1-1	TGTGCCAGCAGCTTAGAGCCTCCCACTGAAGCTTTCTTT	CASSLEPPTEAFF
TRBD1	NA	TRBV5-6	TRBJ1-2	TGTGCCAGCAGCCCAGGACAGGTTTTCTATGGCTACACCTTC	CASSPGQVFYGYTF
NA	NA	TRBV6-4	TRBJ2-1	TGTGCCAGCAGTGACCGTGGCGGTAATGAGCAGTTCTTC	CASSDRGGNEQFF
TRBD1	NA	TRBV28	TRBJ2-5	TGTGCCAGCAGTTTAAGGACAGGGGGAGTGGAGACCCAGTACTTC	CASSLRTGGVETQYF
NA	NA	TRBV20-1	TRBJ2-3	TGCAGTGCTCTCGAAGATACGCAGTATTTT	CSALEDTQYF
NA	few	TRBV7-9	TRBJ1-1	TGTGCCAGCAGCTTACATAAGGGGCGCGGGAACACTGAAGCTTTCTTT	CASSLHKGRGNTEAFF
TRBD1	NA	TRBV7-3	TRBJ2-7	TGTGCCAGCAGCTTGCGGGACAGGGCGGGAGAGCAGTACTTC	CASSLRDRAGEQYF
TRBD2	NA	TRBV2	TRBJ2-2	TGTGCCAGCAGCGGTCCTAGCGGGAGTCGCGGCGGGGAGCTGTTTTTT	CASSGPSGSRGGELFF
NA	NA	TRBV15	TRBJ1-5	TGTGCCACCAGCAGAGGGAAAGGGCAAGGGGTGAATCAGCCCCAGCATTTT	CATSRGKGQGVNQPQHF
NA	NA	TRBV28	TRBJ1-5	TGTGCCAGCAAGCCCCGACAGCCTAATCAGCCCCAGCATTTT	CASKPRQPNQPQHF